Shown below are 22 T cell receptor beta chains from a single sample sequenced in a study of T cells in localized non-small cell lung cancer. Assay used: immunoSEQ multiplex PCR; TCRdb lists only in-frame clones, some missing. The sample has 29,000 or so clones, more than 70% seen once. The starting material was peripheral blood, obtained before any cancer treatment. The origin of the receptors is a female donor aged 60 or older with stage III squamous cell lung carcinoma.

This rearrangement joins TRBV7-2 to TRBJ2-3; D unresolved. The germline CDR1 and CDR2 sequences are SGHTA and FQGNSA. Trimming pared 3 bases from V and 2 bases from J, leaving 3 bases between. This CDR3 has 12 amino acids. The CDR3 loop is CASSFLTDTQYF. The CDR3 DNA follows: TGTGCCAGCAGCTTTCTCACAGATACGCAGTATTTT.

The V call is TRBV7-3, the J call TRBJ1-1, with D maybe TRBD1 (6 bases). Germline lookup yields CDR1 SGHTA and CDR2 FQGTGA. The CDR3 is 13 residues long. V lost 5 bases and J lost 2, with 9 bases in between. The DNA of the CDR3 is TGTGCCAGCAGCCAAGGGGGAAACACTGAAGCTTTCTTT. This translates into CASSQGGNTEAFF.

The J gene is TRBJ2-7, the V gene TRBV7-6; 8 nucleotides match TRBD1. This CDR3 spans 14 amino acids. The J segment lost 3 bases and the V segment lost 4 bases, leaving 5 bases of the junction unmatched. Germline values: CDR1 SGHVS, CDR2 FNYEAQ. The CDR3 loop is CASSSRDRFYEQYF. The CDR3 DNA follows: TGTGCCAGCAGCTCCCGGGACAGGTTCTACGAGCAGTACTTC. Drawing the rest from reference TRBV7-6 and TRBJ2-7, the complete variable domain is GAGVSQSPRYKVTKRGQDVALRCDPISGHVSLYWYRQALGQGPEFLTYFNYEAQQDKSGLPNDRFSAERPEGSISTLTIQRTEQRDSAMYRCASSSRDRFYEQYFGPGTRLTVT.

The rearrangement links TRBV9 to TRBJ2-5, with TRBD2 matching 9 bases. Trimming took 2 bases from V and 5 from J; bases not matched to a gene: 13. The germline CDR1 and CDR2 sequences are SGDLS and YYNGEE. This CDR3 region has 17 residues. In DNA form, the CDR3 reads TGTGCCAGCAGCGTTGGGAGTACACTAGCGGGCCCGGAGACCCAGTACTTC. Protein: CASSVGSTLAGPETQYF.

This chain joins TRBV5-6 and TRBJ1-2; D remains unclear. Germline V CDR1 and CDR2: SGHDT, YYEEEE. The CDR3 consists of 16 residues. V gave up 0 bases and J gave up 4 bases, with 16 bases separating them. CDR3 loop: CASSLGSPTAFYGYTF. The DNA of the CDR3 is TGTGCCAGCAGCTTGGGGTCCCCCACAGCCTTCTATGGCTACACCTTC.

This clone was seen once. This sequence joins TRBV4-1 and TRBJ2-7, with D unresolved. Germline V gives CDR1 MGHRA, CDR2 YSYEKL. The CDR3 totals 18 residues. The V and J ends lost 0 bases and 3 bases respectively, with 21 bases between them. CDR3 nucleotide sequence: TGCGCCAGCAGCCAAGAGTTACAGATCTTTGGCGGTTTCTACGAGCAGTACTTC. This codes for CASSQELQIFGGFYEQYF.

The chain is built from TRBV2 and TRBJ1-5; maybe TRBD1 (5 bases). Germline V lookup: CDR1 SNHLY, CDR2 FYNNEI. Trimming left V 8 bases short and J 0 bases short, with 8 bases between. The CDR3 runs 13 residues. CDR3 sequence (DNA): TGTGCCAGCCTGACAGATAGCAATCAGCCCCAGCATTTT. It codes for CASLTDSNQPQHF.

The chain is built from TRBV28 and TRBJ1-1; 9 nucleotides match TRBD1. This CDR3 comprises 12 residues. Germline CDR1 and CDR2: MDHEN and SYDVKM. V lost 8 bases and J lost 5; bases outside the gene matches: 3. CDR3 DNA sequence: TGTGCCAGCCGACAGGGGGTGACTGAAGCTTTCTTT. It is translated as CASRQGVTEAFF.

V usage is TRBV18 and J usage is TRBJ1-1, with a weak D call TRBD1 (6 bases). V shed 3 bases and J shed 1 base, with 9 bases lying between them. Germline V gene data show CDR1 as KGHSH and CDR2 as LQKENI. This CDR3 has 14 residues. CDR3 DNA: TGTGCCAGCTCACCCGGACAGACGAACACTGAAGCTTTCTTT. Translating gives CASSPGQTNTEAFF.

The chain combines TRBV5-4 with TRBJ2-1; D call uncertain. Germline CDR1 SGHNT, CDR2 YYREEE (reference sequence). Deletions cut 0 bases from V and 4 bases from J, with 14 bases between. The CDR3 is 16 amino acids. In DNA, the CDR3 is TGTGCCAGCAGCTTGGGCACGAACACGAAATACAATGAGCAGTTCTTC. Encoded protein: CASSLGTNTKYNEQFF.

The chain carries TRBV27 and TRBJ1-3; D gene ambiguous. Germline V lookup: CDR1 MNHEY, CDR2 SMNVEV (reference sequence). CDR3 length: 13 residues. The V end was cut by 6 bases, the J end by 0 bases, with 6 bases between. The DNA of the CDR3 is TGTGCCAGCAGATTTGGCTCTGGAAACACCATATATTTT. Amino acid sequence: CASRFGSGNTIYF.

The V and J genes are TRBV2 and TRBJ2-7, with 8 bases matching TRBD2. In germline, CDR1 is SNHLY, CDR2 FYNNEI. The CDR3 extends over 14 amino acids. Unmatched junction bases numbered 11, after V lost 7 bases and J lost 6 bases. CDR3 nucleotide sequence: TGTGCCAGCACCTACAGCGGGAGACGGAGCGAGCAGTACTTC. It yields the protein CASTYSGRRSEQYF. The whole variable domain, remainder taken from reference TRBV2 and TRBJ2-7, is EPEVTQTPSHQVTQMGQEVILRCVPISNHLYFYWYRQILGQKVEFLVSFYNNEISEKSEIFDDQFSVERPDGSNFTLKIRSTKLEDSAMYFCASTYSGRRSEQYFGPGTRLTVT.

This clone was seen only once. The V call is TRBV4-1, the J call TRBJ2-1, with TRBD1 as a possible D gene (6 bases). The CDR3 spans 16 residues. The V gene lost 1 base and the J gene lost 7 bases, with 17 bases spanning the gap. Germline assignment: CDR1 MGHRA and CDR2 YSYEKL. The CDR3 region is CASSQVGRGQVNEQFF. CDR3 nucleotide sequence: TGCGCCAGCAGCCAAGTCGGCAGGGGCCAAGTAAATGAGCAGTTCTTC.

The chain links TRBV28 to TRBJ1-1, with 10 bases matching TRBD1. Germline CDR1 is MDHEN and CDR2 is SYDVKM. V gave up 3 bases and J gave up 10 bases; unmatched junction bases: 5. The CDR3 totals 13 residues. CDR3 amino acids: CASSFWTGGLAFF. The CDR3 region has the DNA TGTGCCAGCAGTTTTTGGACAGGGGGTCTAGCTTTCTTT.

CDR3 loop: CASSANFRGEAFF. Written as DNA, the CDR3 is TGTGCCAGCAGCGCGAACTTCAGGGGAGAAGCTTTCTTT. This chain joins TRBV7-9 and TRBJ1-1; TRBD1 is a possible D gene (6 bases). The germline CDR1 and CDR2 sequences are SEHNR and FQNEAQ (reference sequence). With 5 bases removed from V and 8 bases from J, the gap between germline ends came to 15 bases. This CDR3 is built from 13 residues.

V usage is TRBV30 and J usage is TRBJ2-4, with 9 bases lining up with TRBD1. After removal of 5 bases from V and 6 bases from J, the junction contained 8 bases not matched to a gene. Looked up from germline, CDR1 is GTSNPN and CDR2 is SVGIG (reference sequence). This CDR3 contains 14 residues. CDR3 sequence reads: CAWGYPGQGNIQYF. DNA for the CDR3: TGTGCCTGGGGTTATCCGGGACAGGGAAACATTCAGTACTTC.

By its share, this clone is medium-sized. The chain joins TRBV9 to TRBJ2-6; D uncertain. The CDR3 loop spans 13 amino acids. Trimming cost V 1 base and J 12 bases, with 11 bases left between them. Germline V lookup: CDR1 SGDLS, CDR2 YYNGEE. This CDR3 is CASSVSGKGVLTF. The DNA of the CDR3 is TGTGCCAGCAGCGTATCGGGCAAGGGCGTCCTGACTTTC.

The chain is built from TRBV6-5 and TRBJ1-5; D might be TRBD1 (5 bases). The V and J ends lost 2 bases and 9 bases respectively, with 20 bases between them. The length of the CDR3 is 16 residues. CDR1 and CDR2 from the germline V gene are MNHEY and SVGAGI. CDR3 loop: CASSYVRDPLVGPQHF. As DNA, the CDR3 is TGTGCCAGCAGTTACGTCAGGGACCCTTTAGTCGGGCCCCAGCATTTT.

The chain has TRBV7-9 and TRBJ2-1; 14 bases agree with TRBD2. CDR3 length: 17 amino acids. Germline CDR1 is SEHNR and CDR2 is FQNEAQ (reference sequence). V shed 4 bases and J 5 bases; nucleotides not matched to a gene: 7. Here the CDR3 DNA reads TGTGCCAGCAGCTCCCGACTAGCGGGGGGGTCCGACAATGAGCAGTTCTTC. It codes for CASSSRLAGGSDNEQFF. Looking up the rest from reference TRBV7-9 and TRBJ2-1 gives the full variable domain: DTGVSQNPRHKITKRGQNVTFRCDPISEHNRLYWYRQTLGQGPEFLTYFQNEAQLEKSRLLSDRFSAERPKGSFSTLEIQRTEQGDSAMYLCASSSRLAGGSDNEQFFGPGTRLTVL.

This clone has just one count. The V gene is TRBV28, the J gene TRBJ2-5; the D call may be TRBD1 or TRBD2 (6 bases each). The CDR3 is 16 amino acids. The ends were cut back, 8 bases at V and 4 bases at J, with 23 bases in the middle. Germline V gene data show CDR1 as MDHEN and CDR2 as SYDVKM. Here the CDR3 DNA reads TGTGCCAGCCTGTCCAGGTGGGGGCAGGGAGGAGAGACCCAGTACTTC. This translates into CASLSRWGQGGETQYF.

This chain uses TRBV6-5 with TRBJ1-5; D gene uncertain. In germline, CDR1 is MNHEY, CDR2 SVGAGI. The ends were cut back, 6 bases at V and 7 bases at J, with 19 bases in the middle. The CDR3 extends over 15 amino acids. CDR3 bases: TGTGCCAGCAGGTCCGGACCGGGCCCCCGACAGCCCCAGCATTTT. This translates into CASRSGPGPRQPQHF.

CDR3 loop: CASSIGDGGLSSYNEQFF. The CDR3 nucleotides read TGTGCCAGTAGTATAGGGGACGGAGGACTTAGCTCCTACAATGAGCAGTTCTTC. The chain has TRBV19 and TRBJ2-1; D tentatively reads TRBD1 or TRBD2 (5 bases each). From germline, CDR1 is LNHDA and CDR2 SQIVND (reference sequence). The CDR3 covers 18 residues. V was shortened by 1 base and J by 0 bases, with 16 bases between the two germline ends.